This T cell receptor beta chain is from a study of T-cell memory formation after mild COVID-19. TCRdb ran MiXCR on the 5' RACE reads and lists one entry per CDR3 protein. Here the sample spans 450,000 to 700,000 distinct CDR3 sequences, about a sixth being singletons. Points from the study as a whole: Clones that contracted from day 15 to 85 were balanced CD4/CD8, while later expanders leaned CD4+.

As to this clonotype: Its antigen is not known.

This CDR3 comprises 13 residues. CDR1 MGHRA and CDR2 YSYEKL come from the germline V gene. V was shortened by 1 base and J by 6 bases, with 10 bases between the two germline ends. The material sequenced was PBMCs or a T cell subset sorted from them (not recorded which). The chain employs TRBV4-1 and TRBJ2-7; maybe TRBD2 (6 bases). The sequence was obtained from an adult woman who had mild COVID-19 (a few samples of this study predate the infection). Cell type and time point are not known. CDR3 in amino acids: CASSQVGGAEQYF. CDR3 nucleotide sequence: TGCGCCAGCAGCCAAGTCGGGGGAGCCGAGCAGTACTTC.